This T cell receptor beta chain was profiled in a study of blood T cell repertoires in COVID-19 (TCRdb year 2020). Regarding the complete study: Samples covering the acute and convalescent phases of COVID-19 were provided by collaborators in the United States, Italy and Spain. A de-identified subject ID, COVID-19 status, age in years and sex were almost always included in the sample metadata. Where available, HLA class I and class II types were taken from metadata supplied by the sample provider and were not determined by assay-based typing. The repertoires were released in a freely available public database intended as a resource for research on the immune response to SARS-CoV-2. The dataset comprised deeply sampled blood TCRbeta repertoires from subjects exposed to, actively infected with, or recovered from COVID-19. The prospective study material was composed of cDNA or gDNA derived from T cells, B-cell-depleted T cells, or PBMCs. Samples came from the ongoing ImmuneRACE study (first 160 participants) plus 1,254 subjects from 6 global collaborators.

The collaborating institutions used their own protocols to collect whole blood in K2EDTA tubes. Collaborator samples were shipped for TCRbeta analysis as frozen whole blood, isolated PBMCs, or DNA extracted from either sample type. TCRbeta CDR3 regions were amplified from genomic DNA using the immunoSEQ Assay, a bias-controlled multiplex PCR. Per the original workflow: Nucleated cell counts per sample were estimated from amplification of reference gene primers within the assay. Sequence reads were collapsed and filtered to measure the absolute abundance of every unique TCRbeta CDR3 rearrangement. For each sample, productive Simpson clonality was calculated as the square root of Simpson's diversity index across productive rearrangements. TCRdb retrieved this table from immuneACCESS and kept in-frame rearrangements only. Not all clones are present; in checked studies, unresolved V genes account for under half, and no reason is known for the remainder. V and J calls and clone size are as listed in that table; D and trimming were resolved from the DNA. In this sample the table shows about 110,000 clones, about four fifths of which occur a single time. The leading ten clones occupy about 4.5% of the sample.

As encoded in the germline V gene (reference sequence), CDR1 is LNHDA while CDR2 is SQIVND. The CDR3 has 16 amino acids, counting the end cysteine and phenylalanine. Only CDR3 DNA remains: 48 bases, in frame from the first base. Germline trimming: 5 bases from V, 5 bases from J; junction bases outside gene matches: 12. Points the paper makes about the study in general: How much clinical and demographic metadata was included differed by source and by participant, and the metadata was provided uncurated.

This clone occurred once. The clone's antigen remains unknown. No much larger clone is present one base from it, and per-base qualities are unavailable. The chain links TRBV19 with TRBJ2-7; the junction holds 10 bases that match TRBD1. The sample comprised peripheral blood. This clonotype originated in a man aged 65-85 years with acute or convalescent COVID-19. The DNA is TGTGCCAGTAGTCTGATGCCCGGGACAGGGGCCAACGAGCAGTACTTC. Protein translation: CASSLMPGTGANEQYF.